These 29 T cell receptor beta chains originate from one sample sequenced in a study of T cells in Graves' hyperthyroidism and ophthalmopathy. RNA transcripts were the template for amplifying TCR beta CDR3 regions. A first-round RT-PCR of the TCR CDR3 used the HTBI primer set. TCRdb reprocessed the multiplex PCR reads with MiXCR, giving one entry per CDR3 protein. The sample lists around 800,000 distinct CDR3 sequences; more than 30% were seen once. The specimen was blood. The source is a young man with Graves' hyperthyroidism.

In DNA, the CDR3 is TGTGCCAGCAGGTACAGGGACAATCAGCCCCAGCATTTT. This gives the protein CASRYRDNQPQHF. The genes are TRBV6-1 and TRBJ1-5, with D possibly matching TRBD1 (6 bases). The V end lost 6 bases, the J end lost 3 bases, and 9 bases lay between the germline ends. The CDR3 is made up of 13 amino acids. The germline CDR1 and CDR2 sequences are MNHNS and SASEGT.

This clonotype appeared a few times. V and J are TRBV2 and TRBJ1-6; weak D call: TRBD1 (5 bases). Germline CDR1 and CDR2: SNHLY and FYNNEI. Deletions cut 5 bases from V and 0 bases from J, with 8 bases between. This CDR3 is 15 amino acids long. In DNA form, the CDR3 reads TGTGCCAGCAGTCGACAGAGCTCCTATAATTCACCCCTCCACTTT. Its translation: CASSRQSSYNSPLHF.

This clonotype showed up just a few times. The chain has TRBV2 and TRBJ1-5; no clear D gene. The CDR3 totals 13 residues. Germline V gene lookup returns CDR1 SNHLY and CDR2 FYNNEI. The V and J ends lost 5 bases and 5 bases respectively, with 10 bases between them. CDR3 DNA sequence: TGTGCCAGCAGTCCCTCTGTCGATCAGCCCCAGCATTTT. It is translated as CASSPSVDQPQHF.

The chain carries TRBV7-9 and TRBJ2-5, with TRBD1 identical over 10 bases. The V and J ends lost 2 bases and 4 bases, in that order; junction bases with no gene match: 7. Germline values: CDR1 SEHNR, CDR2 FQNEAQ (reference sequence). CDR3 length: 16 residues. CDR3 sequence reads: CASSLYVTGGVETQYF. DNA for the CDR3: TGTGCCAGCAGCTTATATGTGACAGGGGGCGTAGAGACCCAGTACTTC.

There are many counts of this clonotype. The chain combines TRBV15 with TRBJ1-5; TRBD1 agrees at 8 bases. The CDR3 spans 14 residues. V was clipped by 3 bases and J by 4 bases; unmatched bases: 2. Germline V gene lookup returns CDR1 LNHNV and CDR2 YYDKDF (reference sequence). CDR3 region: CATSSGQGNQPQHF. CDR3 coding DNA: TGTGCCACCAGCAGTGGACAGGGTAATCAGCCCCAGCATTTT.

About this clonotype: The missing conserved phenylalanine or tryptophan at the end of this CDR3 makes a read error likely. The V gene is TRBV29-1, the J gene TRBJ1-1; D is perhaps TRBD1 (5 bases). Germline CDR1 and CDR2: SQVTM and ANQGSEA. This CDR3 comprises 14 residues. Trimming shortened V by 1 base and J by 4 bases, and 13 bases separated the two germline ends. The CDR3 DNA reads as TGCAGCGTTGAAGTTTATGGGGGGTTCACTGAAGCTTTCGTT. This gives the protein CSVEVYGGFTEAFV.

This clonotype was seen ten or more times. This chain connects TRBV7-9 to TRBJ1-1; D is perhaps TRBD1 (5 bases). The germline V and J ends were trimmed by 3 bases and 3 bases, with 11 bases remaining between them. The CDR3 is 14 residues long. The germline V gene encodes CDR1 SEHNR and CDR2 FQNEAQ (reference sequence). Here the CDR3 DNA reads TGTGCCAGCAGCTTTTCAGGGCTGGACACTGAAGCTTTCTTT. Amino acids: CASSFSGLDTEAFF.

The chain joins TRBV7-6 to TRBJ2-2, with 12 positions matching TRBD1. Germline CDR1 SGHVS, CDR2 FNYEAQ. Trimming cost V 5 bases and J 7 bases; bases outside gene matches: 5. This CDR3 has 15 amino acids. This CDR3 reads CASSPGQGAGGELFF. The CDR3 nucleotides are TGTGCCAGCAGCCCGGGACAGGGGGCGGGCGGGGAGCTGTTTTTT.

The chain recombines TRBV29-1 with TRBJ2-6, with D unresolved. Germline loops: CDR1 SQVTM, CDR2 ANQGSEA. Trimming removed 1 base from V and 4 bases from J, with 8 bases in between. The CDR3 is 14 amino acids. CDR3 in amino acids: CSVEVKDGANVLTF. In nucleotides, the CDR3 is TGCAGCGTTGAAGTGAAAGACGGGGCCAACGTCCTGACTTTC.

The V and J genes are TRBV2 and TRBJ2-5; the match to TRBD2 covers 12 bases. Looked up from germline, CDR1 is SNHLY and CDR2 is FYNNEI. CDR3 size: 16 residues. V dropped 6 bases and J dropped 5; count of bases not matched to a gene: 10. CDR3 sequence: CASRLSSGGGGETQYF. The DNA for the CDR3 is TGTGCCAGCAGATTATCTAGCGGGGGGGGCGGTGAGACCCAGTACTTC.

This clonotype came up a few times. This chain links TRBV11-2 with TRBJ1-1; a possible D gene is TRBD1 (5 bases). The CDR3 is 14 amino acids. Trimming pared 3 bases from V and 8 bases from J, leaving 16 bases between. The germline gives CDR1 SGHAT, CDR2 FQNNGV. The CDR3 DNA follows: TGTGCCAGCAGCTTGGGTGTCGGGACGGGGGAAGCTTTCTTT. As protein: CASSLGVGTGEAFF. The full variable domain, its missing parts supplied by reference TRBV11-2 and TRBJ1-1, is EAGVAQSPRYKIIEKRQSVAFWCNPISGHATLYWYQQILGQGPKLLIQFQNNGVVDDSQLPKDRFSAERLKGVDSTLKIQPAKLEDSAVYLCASSLGVGTGEAFFGQGTRLTVV.

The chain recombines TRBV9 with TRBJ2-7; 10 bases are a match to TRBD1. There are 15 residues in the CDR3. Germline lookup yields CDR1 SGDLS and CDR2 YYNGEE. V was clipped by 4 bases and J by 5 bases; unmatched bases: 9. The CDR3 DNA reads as TGTGCCAGCAGCCCGGCCGGGACAGGGGAGAACGAGCAGTACTTC. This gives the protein CASSPAGTGENEQYF. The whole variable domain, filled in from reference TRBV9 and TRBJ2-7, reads DSGVTQTPKHLITATGQRVTLRCSPRSGDLSVYWYQQSLDQGLQFLIQYYNGEERAKGNILERFSAQQFPDLHSELNLSSLELGDSALYFCASSPAGTGENEQYFGPGTRLTVT.

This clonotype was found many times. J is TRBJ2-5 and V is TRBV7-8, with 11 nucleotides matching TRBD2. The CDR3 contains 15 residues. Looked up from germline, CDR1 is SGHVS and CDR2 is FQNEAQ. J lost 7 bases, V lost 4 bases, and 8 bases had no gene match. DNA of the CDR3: TGTGCCAGCAGCTCTAGCGGGGGGTTCTCCCGGACCCAGTACTTC. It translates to CASSSSGGFSRTQYF.

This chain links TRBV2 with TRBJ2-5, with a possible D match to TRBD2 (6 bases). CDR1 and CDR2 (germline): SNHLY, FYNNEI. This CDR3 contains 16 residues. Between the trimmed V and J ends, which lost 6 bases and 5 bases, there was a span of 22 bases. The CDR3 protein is CASSHNRDSAPETQYF. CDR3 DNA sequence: TGTGCCAGCAGCCACAACCGGGACTCGGCCCCGGAGACCCAGTACTTC.

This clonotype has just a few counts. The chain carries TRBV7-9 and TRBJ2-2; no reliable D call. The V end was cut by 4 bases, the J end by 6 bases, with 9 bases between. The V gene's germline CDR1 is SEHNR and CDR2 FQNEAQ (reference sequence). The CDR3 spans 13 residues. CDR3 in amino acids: CASSSRGPGELFF. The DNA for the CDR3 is TGTGCCAGCAGCTCACGTGGGCCCGGGGAGCTGTTTTTT.

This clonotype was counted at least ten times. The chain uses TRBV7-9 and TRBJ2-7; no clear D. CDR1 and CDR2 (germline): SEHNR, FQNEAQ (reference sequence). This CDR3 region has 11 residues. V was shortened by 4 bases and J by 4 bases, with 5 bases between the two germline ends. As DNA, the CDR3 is TGTGCCAGCAGCTCGCATTACGAGCAGTACTTC. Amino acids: CASSSHYEQYF. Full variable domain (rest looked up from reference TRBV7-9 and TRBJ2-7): DTGVSQNPRHKITKRGQNVTFRCDPISEHNRLYWYRQTLGQGPEFLTYFQNEAQLEKSRLLSDRFSAERPKGSFSTLEIQRTEQGDSAMYLCASSSHYEQYFGPGTRLTVT.

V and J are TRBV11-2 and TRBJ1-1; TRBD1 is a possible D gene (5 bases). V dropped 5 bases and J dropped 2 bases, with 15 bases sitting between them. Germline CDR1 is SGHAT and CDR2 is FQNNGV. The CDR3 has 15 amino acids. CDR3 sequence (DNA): TGTGCCAGCAGCCCCCACGGGGCGGGAAACACTGAAGCTTTCTTT. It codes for CASSPHGAGNTEAFF.

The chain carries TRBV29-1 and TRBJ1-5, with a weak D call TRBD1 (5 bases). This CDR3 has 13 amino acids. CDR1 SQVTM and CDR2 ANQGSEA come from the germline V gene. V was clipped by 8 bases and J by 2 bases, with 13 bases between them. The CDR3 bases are TGCAGCTTAGGCCCGACAGGCAATCAGCCCCAGCATTTT. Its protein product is CSLGPTGNQPQHF.

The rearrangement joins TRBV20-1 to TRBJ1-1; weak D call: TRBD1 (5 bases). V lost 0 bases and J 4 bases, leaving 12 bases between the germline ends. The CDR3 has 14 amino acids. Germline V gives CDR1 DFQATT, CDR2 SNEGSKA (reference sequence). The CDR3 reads CSARESGGGTEAFF. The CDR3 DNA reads TGCAGTGCTAGAGAGAGTGGGGGAGGCACTGAAGCTTTCTTT.

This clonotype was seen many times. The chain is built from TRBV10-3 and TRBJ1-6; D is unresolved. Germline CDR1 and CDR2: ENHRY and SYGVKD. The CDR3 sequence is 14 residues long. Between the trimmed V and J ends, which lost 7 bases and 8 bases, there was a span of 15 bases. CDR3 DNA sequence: TGTGCCATCACCCCGCGGGCAAGGGATTCACCCCTCCACTTT. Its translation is CAITPRARDSPLHF.

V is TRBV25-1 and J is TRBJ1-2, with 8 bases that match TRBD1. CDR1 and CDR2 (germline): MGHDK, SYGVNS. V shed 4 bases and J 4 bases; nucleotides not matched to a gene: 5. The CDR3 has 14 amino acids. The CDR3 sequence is CASSGGTGTYGYTF. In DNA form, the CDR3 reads TGTGCCAGCAGTGGGGGGACAGGAACCTATGGCTACACCTTC.

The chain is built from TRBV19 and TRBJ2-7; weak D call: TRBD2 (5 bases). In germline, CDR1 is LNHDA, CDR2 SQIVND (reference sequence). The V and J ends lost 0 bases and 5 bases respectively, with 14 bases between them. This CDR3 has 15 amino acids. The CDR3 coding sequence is TGTGCCAGTAGTATAGACCCCAGGACTTCCCACGAGCAGTACTTC. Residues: CASSIDPRTSHEQYF.

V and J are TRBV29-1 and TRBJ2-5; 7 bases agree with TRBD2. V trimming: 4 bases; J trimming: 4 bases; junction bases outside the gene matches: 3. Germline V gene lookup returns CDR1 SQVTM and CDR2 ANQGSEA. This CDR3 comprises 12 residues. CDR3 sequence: CSVGGGTETQYF. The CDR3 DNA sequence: TGCAGCGTTGGGGGGGGGACAGAGACCCAGTACTTC.

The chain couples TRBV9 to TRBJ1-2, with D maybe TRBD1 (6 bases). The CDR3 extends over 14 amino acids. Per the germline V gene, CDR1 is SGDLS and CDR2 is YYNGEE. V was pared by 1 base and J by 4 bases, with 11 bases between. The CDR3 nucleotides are TGTGCCAGCAGCGTACCCGGACAGATCTATGGCTACACCTTC. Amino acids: CASSVPGQIYGYTF.

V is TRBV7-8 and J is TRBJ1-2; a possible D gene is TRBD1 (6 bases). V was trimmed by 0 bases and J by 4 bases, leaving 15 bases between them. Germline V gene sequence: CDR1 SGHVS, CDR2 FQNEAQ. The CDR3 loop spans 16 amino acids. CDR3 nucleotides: TGTGCCAGCAGCTTAGCGTCACAGGGACTTGCCTATGGCTACACCTTC. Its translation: CASSLASQGLAYGYTF.

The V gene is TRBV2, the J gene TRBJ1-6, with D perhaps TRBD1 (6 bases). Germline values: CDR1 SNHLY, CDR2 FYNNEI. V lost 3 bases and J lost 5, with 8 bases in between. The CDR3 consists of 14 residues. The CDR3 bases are TGTGCCAGCAGTGACCAGGGGCATAATTCACCCCTCCACTTT. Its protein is CASSDQGHNSPLHF. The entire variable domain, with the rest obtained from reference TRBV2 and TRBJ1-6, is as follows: EPEVTQTPSHQVTQMGQEVILRCVPISNHLYFYWYRQILGQKVEFLVSFYNNEISEKSEIFDDQFSVERPDGSNFTLKIRSTKLEDSAMYFCASSDQGHNSPLHFGNGTRLTVT.

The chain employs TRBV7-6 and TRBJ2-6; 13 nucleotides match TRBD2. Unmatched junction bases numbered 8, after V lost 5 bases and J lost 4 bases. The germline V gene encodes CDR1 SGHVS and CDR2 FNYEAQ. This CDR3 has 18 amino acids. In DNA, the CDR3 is TGTGCCAGCAGCACAAGACTAGCGGGGGGATCGGGGGCCAACGTCCTGACTTTC. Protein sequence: CASSTRLAGGSGANVLTF.

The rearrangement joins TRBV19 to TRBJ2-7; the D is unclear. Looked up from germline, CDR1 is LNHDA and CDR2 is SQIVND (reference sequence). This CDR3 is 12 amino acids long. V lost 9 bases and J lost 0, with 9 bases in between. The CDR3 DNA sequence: TGTGCCAGAGGGCCCAGCTCCTACGAGCAGTACTTC. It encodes CARGPSSYEQYF.

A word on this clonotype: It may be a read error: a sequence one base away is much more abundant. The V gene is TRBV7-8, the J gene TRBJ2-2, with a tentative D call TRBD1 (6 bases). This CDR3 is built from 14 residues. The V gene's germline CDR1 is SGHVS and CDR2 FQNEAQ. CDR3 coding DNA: TGTGCCAGCAGCTATGACAGGAACACCGGGGAGCTGTCTTTT. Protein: CASSYDRNTGELSF.